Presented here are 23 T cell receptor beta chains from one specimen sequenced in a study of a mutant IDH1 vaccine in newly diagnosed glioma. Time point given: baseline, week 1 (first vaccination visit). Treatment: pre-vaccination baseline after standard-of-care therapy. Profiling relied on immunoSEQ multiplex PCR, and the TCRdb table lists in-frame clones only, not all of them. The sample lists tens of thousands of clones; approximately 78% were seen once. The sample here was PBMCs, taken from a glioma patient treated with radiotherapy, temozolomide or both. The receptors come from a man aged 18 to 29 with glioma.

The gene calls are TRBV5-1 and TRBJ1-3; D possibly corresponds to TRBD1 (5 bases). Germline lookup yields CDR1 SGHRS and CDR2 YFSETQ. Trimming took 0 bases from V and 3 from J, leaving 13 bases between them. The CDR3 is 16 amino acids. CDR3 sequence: CASSLDSGTGGNTIYF. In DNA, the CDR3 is TGCGCCAGCAGCTTGGATTCAGGGACCGGTGGAAACACCATATATTTT.

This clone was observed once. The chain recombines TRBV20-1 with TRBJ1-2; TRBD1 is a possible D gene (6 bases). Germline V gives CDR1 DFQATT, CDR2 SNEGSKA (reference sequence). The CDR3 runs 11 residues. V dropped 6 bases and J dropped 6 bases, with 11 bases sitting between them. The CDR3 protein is CSADNRDGYTF. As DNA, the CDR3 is TGCAGTGCAGACAACAGGGATGGCTACACCTTC.

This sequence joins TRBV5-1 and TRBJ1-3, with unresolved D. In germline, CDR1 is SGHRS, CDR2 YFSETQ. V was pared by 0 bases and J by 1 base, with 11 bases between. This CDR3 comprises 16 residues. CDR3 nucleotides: TGCGCCAGCAGCTTGGAAGGGTCCGGGTCTGGAAACACCATATATTTT. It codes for CASSLEGSGSGNTIYF.

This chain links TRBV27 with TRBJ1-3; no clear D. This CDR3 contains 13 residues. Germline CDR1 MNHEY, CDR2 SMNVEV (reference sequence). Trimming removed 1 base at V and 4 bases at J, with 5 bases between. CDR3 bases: TGTGCCAGCAGTTTATTCGGGGGAAACACCATATATTTT. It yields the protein CASSLFGGNTIYF.

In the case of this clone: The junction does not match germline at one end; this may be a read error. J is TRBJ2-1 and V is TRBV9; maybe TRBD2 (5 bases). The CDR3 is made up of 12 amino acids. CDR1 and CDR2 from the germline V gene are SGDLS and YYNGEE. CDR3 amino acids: CATSRRANEQFF. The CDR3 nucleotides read TGTGCCACCAGCCGGCGGGCCAATGAGCAGTTCTTC.

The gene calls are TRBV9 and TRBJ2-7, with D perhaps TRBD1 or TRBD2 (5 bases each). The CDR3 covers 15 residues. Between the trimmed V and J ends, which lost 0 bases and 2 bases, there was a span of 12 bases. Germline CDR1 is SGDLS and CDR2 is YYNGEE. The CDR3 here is CASSVAPGSPYEQYF. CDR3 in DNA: TGTGCCAGCAGCGTAGCGCCAGGGAGTCCCTACGAGCAGTACTTC.

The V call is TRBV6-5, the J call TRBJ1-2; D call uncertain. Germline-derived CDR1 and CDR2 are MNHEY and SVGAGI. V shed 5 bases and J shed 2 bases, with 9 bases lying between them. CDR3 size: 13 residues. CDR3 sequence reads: CASSPSSNYGYTF. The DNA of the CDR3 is TGTGCCAGCAGTCCCAGTAGCAACTATGGCTACACCTTC.

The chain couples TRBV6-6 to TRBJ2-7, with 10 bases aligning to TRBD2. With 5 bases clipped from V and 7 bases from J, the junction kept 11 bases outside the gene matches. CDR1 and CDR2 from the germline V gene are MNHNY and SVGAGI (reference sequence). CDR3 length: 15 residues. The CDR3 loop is CASSRTTSGIGEQYF. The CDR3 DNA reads TGTGCCAGCAGTCGCACAACTAGCGGGATTGGGGAGCAGTACTTC.

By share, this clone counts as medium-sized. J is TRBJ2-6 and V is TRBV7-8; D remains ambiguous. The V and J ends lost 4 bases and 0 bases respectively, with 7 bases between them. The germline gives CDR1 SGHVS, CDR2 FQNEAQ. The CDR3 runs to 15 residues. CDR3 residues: CASSSYNSGANVLTF. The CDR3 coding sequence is TGTGCCAGCAGCTCGTATAACTCTGGGGCCAACGTCCTGACTTTC. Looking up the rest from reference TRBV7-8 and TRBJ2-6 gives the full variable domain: GAGVSQSPRYKVAKRGQDVALRCDPISGHVSLFWYQQALGQGPEFLTYFQNEAQLDKSGLPSDRFFAERPEGSVSTLKIQRTQQEDSAVYLCASSSYNSGANVLTFGAGSRLTVL.

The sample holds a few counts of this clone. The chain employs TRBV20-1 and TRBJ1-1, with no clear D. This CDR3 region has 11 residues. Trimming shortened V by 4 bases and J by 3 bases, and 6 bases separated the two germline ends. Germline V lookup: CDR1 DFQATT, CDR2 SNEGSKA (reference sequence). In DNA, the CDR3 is TGCAGTGCTAACCGGTACACTGAAGCTTTCTTT. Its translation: CSANRYTEAFF.

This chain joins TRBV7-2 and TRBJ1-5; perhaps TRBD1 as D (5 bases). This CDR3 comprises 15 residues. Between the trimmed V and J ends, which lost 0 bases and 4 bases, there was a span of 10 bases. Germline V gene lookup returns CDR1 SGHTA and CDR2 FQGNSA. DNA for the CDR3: TGTGCCAGCAGCTTAGCGGCGAGACAGAATCAGCCCCAGCATTTT. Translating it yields CASSLAARQNQPQHF.

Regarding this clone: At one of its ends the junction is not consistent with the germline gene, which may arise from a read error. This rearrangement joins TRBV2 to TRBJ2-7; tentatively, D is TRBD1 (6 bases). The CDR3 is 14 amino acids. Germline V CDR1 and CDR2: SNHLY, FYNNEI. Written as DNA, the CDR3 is TGTGCCAGCAGCGAAGACAGGACCCCCTACGAGCAGTACTTC. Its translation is CASSEDRTPYEQYF.

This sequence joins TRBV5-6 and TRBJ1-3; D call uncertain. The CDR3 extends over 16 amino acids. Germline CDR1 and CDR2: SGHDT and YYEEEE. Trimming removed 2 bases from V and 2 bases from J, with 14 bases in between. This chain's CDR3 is CASSLPPPGAGNTIYF. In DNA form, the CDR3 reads TGTGCCAGCAGCTTACCGCCACCAGGTGCTGGAAACACCATATATTTT. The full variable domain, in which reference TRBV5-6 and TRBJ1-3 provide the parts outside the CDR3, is DAGVTQSPTHLIKTRGQQVTLRCSPKSGHDTVSWYQQALGQGPQFIFQYYEEEERQRGNFPDRFSGHQFPNYSSELNVNALLLGDSALYLCASSLPPPGAGNTIYFGEGSWLTVV.

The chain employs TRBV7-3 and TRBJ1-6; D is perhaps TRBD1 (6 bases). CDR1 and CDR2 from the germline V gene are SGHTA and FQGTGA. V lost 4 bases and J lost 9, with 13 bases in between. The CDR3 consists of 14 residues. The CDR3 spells CASSSQGPLSPLHF. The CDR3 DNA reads TGTGCCAGCAGCTCTCAGGGGCCGCTTTCACCCCTCCACTTT.

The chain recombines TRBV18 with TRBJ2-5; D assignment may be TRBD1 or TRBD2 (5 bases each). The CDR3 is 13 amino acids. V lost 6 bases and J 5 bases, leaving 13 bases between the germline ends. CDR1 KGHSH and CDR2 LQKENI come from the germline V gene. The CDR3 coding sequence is TGTGCCAGCTCCCCGGGGCGAGGGGAGACCCAGTACTTC. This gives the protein CASSPGRGETQYF.

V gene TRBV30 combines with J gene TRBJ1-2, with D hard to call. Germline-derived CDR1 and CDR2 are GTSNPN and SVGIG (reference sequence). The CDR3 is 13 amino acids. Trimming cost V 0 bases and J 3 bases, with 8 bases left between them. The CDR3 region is CAWSVPGYYGYTF. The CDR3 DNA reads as TGTGCCTGGAGTGTACCTGGGTACTATGGCTACACCTTC.

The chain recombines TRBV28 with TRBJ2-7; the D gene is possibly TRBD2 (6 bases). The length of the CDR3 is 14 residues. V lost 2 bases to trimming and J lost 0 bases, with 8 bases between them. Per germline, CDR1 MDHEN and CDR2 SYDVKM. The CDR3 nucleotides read TGTGCCAGCAGTTTAGGCGGGATCTCCTACGAGCAGTACTTC. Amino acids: CASSLGGISYEQYF.

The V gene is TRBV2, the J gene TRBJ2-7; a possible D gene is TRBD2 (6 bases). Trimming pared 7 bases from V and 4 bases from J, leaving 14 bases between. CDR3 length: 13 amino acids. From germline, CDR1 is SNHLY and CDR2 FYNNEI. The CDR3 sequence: CASTRDLKYEQYF. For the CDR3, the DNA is TGTGCCAGCACCCGGGACTTAAAATACGAGCAGTACTTC.

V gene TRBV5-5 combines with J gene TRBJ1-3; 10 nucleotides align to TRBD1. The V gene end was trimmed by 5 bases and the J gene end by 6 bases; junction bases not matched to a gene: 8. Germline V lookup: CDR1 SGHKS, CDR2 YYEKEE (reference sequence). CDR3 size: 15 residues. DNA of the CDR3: TGTGCCAGCAGTCACACTGGGACAGGGGAAAACACCATATATTTT. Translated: CASSHTGTGENTIYF. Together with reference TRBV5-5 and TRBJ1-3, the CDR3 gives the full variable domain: DAGVTQSPTHLIKTRGQQVTLRCSPISGHKSVSWYQQVLGQGPQFIFQYYEKEERGRGNFPDRFSARQFPNYSSELNVNALLLGDSALYLCASSHTGTGENTIYFGEGSWLTVV.

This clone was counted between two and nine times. The CDR3 sequence: CAWKYKGLSNTEAFF. In DNA, the CDR3 is TGTGCCTGGAAATATAAGGGACTGTCGAACACTGAAGCTTTCTTT. This sequence joins TRBV30 and TRBJ1-1; D is perhaps TRBD1 (5 bases). Per the germline V gene, CDR1 is GTSNPN and CDR2 is SVGIG (reference sequence). V lost 4 bases and J lost 1, with 16 bases in between. The CDR3 covers 15 residues.

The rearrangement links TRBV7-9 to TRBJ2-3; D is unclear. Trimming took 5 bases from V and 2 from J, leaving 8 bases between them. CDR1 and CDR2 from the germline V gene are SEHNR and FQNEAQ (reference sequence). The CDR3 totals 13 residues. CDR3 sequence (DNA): TGTGCCAGCAGCCCGACCCTCACAGATACGCAGTATTTT. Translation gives CASSPTLTDTQYF.

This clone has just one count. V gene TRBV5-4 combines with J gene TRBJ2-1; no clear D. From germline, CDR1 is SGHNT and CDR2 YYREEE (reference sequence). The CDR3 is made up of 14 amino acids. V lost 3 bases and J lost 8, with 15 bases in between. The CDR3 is CASSSQKAPDEQFF. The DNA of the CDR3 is TGTGCCAGCAGCTCACAAAAGGCCCCGGATGAGCAGTTCTTC.

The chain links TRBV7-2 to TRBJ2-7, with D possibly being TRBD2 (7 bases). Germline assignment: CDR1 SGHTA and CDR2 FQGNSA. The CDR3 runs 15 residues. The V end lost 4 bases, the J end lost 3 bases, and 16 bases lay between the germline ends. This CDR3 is CASSSGGGGGYEQYF. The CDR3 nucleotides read TGTGCCAGCAGCTCAGGTGGGGGAGGGGGCTACGAGCAGTACTTC. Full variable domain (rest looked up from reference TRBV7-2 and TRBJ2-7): GAGVSQSPSNKVTEKGKDVELRCDPISGHTALYWYRQSLGQGLEFLIYFQGNSAPDKSGLPSDRFSAERTGGSVSTLTIQRTQQEDSAVYLCASSSGGGGGYEQYFGPGTRLTVT.